This passage covers 20 T cell receptor beta chains from one sample sequenced in a study of T-cell reconstitution after alpha-beta-depleted transplantation in children. TCRbeta library preparation incorporated unique molecular identifiers. Via MiXCR, TCRdb re-called the PCR reads, giving one row per CDR3 protein. The repertoire holds roughly 310,000 distinct CDR3 sequences, with approximately 20% as singletons. The specimen was PBMCs, mostly from graft donor cells, collected 180 days after TCRalphabeta/CD19-depleted stem cell transplant. The receptors were sampled from a male patient younger than 18 who had a stem cell transplant for acute lymphoblastic leukemia, so the T cells may come from the graft donor.

The J gene is TRBJ2-7, the V gene TRBV4-1, with TRBD2 matching over 7 bases. Germline assignment: CDR1 MGHRA and CDR2 YSYEKL. The CDR3 runs to 16 residues. V lost 2 bases and J lost 2; bases outside the gene matches: 9. The CDR3 region is CASSQLPAGTTYEQYF. The CDR3 DNA sequence: TGCGCCAGCAGCCAACTACCGGCCGGGACTACCTACGAGCAGTACTTC.

V gene TRBV19 combines with J gene TRBJ2-1; D gene ambiguous. This CDR3 is 13 amino acids long. The V end was cut by 8 bases, the J end by 2 bases, with 10 bases between. CDR1 is LNHDA and CDR2 is SQIVND in the germline V gene (reference sequence). CDR3 coding DNA: TGTGCCAGTTCGAGCGCCGCCTACAATGAGCAGTTCTTC. Its protein is CASSSAAYNEQFF.

This clonotype was detected a few times. The genes are TRBV11-2 and TRBJ1-4; D is perhaps TRBD1 (5 bases). Trimming left V 5 bases short and J 4 bases short, with 14 bases between. CDR3 length equals 15 residues. Germline assignment: CDR1 SGHAT and CDR2 FQNNGV. CDR3 nucleotide sequence: TGTGCCAGCAGCCCCGGGGGAGGATTTAATGAAAAACTGTTTTTT. Amino acid sequence: CASSPGGGFNEKLFF. The variable domain in full, with the rest retrieved from reference TRBV11-2 and TRBJ1-4, is EAGVAQSPRYKIIEKRQSVAFWCNPISGHATLYWYQQILGQGPKLLIQFQNNGVVDDSQLPKDRFSAERLKGVDSTLKIQPAKLEDSAVYLCASSPGGGFNEKLFFGSGTQLSVL.

The chain uses TRBV27 and TRBJ1-5, with D unresolved. CDR1 and CDR2 (germline): MNHEY, SMNVEV (reference sequence). V lost 7 bases and J lost 5, with 15 bases in between. The CDR3 runs 14 residues. In DNA form, the CDR3 reads TGTGCCAGCAAAAAAGGGATAAGAGATCAGCCCCAGCATTTT. It encodes CASKKGIRDQPQHF.

This clonotype has just a few counts. The chain joins TRBV11-2 to TRBJ2-3, with a possible D match to TRBD2 (5 bases). Trimming took off 1 base at V and 2 bases at J, with 13 bases between the two ends. In germline, CDR1 is SGHAT, CDR2 FQNNGV. The CDR3 spans 16 residues. The CDR3 is CASSLGPTRFTDTQYF. The CDR3 coding sequence is TGTGCCAGCAGCTTAGGACCTACTAGGTTCACAGATACGCAGTATTTT.

The V gene is TRBV29-1, the J gene TRBJ2-7, with TRBD2 matching over 8 bases. This CDR3 region has 14 residues. V dropped 4 bases and J dropped 5; count of bases not matched to a gene: 10. Germline loops: CDR1 SQVTM, CDR2 ANQGSEA. The CDR3 DNA sequence: TGCAGCGTTGCCGCTCCGGGGGGGTTCAACGAGCAGTACTTC. Its protein product is CSVAAPGGFNEQYF.

The rearrangement links TRBV9 to TRBJ2-2; D unclear. The CDR3 length is 13 residues. Germline-derived CDR1 and CDR2 are SGDLS and YYNGEE. The V and J ends lost 4 bases and 2 bases respectively, with 6 bases between them. The CDR3 DNA is TGTGCCAGCAGCATTGTTAACACCGGGGAGCTGTTTTTT. Protein: CASSIVNTGELFF.

This clonotype has just a few counts. This sequence joins TRBV20-1 and TRBJ2-7; D remains ambiguous. Germline CDR1 is DFQATT and CDR2 is SNEGSKA (reference sequence). The CDR3 extends over 10 amino acids. V was cut by 2 bases and J by 6 bases, with 5 bases left in between. The CDR3 region is CSARSGEQYF. The DNA for the CDR3 is TGCAGTGCTAGAAGTGGCGAGCAGTACTTC.

This chain connects TRBV20-1 to TRBJ2-3; tentatively, D is TRBD2 (6 bases). Between the trimmed V and J ends, which lost 6 bases and 2 bases, there was a span of 15 bases. Germline CDR1 reads DFQATT; CDR2 reads SNEGSKA (reference sequence). The CDR3 consists of 14 residues. The CDR3 reads CSAISGLYTDTQYF. The DNA for the CDR3 is TGCAGTGCAATTAGCGGACTTTACACAGATACGCAGTATTTT.

This clonotype was counted between two and nine times. The genes are TRBV6-5 and TRBJ1-1, with D uncertain. CDR1 is MNHEY and CDR2 is SVGAGI in the germline V gene. The germline V and J ends were trimmed by 8 bases and 7 bases, with 14 bases remaining between them. The CDR3 totals 12 residues. The CDR3 reads CASYTGTVEAFF. The CDR3 DNA reads TGTGCCAGCTATACGGGTACCGTTGAAGCTTTCTTT.

The chain uses TRBV7-7 and TRBJ2-5; no firm D call. CDR3 length: 13 residues. The germline V and J ends were trimmed by 0 bases and 2 bases, with 4 bases remaining between them. Per the germline V gene, CDR1 is SSHAT and CDR2 is FNYEAQ (reference sequence). CDR3: CASSLAFQETQYF. CDR3 coding DNA: TGTGCCAGCAGCTTAGCCTTTCAAGAGACCCAGTACTTC.

This clonotype has only a few counts. This CDR3 reads CASSLYNQPQHF. The CDR3 DNA reads TGTGCCAGCAGCTTATATAATCAGCCCCAGCATTTT. The chain joins TRBV7-2 to TRBJ1-5, with unresolved D. Looked up from germline, CDR1 is SGHTA and CDR2 is FQGNSA. The ends were cut back, 2 bases at V and 4 bases at J, with 3 bases in the middle. The CDR3 extends over 12 amino acids.

V and J are TRBV3-1 and TRBJ2-1; TRBD1 aligns across 9 bases. The germline gives CDR1 LGHDT, CDR2 YNNKEL (reference sequence). CDR3 length: 12 residues. Unmatched junction bases numbered 5, after V lost 2 bases and J lost 15 bases. CDR3 sequence (DNA): TGTGCCAGCAGCCAACTACACAGGGGGCCGTTCTTC. Translating gives CASSQLHRGPFF.

This sequence joins TRBV4-1 and TRBJ1-5, with D tentatively TRBD1 (6 bases). The CDR3 runs to 15 residues. Per the germline V gene, CDR1 is MGHRA and CDR2 is YSYEKL. Deletions cut 5 bases from V and 9 bases from J, with 20 bases between. CDR3 residues: CASSVSGTPVGPQHF. CDR3 bases: TGCGCCAGCAGCGTATCCGGGACACCCGTAGGGCCCCAGCATTTT.

J is TRBJ2-7 and V is TRBV9; 7 positions match TRBD1. The germline CDR1 and CDR2 sequences are SGDLS and YYNGEE. There are 15 residues in the CDR3. V trimming: 2 bases; J trimming: 1 base; junction bases outside the gene matches: 6. CDR3 region: CASSVRQGPSYEQYF. CDR3 DNA: TGTGCCAGCAGCGTTAGACAGGGACCGTCCTACGAGCAGTACTTC.

The chain employs TRBV5-5 and TRBJ2-2; TRBD1 is a possible D gene (6 bases). The germline V and J ends were trimmed by 4 bases and 8 bases, with 21 bases remaining between them. Germline values: CDR1 SGHKS, CDR2 YYEKEE (reference sequence). CDR3 length equals 16 residues. The CDR3 is CASSRGTGRNYGELFF. CDR3 coding DNA: TGTGCCAGCAGCCGAGGTACAGGGCGGAATTATGGGGAGCTGTTTTTT.

This chain joins TRBV7-9 and TRBJ2-2; D may be TRBD2 (6 bases). CDR3 length equals 15 residues. V gave up 6 bases and J gave up 5 bases, with 16 bases separating them. Germline assignment: CDR1 SEHNR and CDR2 FQNEAQ (reference sequence). CDR3 sequence (DNA): TGTGCCAGCAGTTCACTCACGGGGGAAACCGGGGAGCTGTTTTTT. It codes for CASSSLTGETGELFF.

This chain joins TRBV18 and TRBJ2-4; the D gene is possibly TRBD2 (6 bases). Deletions cut 3 bases from V and 9 bases from J, with 15 bases between. The CDR3 is 14 residues long. CDR1 and CDR2 (germline): KGHSH, LQKENI. The CDR3 DNA sequence: TGTGCCAGCTCACCGATCCCGCGGGGCTCCATTCAGTACTTC. The encoded protein is CASSPIPRGSIQYF. The full variable domain, in which reference TRBV18 and TRBJ2-4 provide the parts outside the CDR3, is NAGVMQNPRHLVRRRGQEARLRCSPMKGHSHVYWYRQLPEEGLKFMVYLQKENIIDESGMPKERFSAEFPKEGPSILRIQQVVRGDSAAYFCASSPIPRGSIQYFGAGTRLSVL.

The table lists this clonotype with a few counts. The V and J genes are TRBV5-1 and TRBJ1-2; possibly TRBD1 for D (6 bases). Germline CDR1 and CDR2: SGHRS and YFSETQ. Trimming shortened V by 4 bases and J by 4 bases, and 14 bases separated the two germline ends. The CDR3 contains 14 residues. CDR3 region: CASSALQGVYGYTF. The DNA for the CDR3 is TGCGCCAGCAGCGCCTTACAGGGTGTCTATGGCTACACCTTC. Filled out from reference TRBV5-1 and TRBJ1-2, the complete variable domain reads KAGVTQTPRYLIKTRGQQVTLSCSPISGHRSVSWYQQTPGQGLQFLFEYFSETQRNKGNFPGRFSGRQFSNSRSEMNVSTLELGDSALYLCASSALQGVYGYTFGSGTRLTVV.

The V gene is TRBV7-3, the J gene TRBJ2-5, with D maybe TRBD2 (5 bases). The ends were cut back, 1 base at V and 4 bases at J, with 16 bases in the middle. This CDR3 is 16 amino acids long. The germline V gene has CDR1 SGHTA and CDR2 FQGTGA. DNA of the CDR3: TGTGCCAGCAGCTTAAAGGGAGTGGCTATCGGAGAGACCCAGTACTTC. Translation gives CASSLKGVAIGETQYF.